The 8 T cell receptor beta chains reported below all come from one sample, sequenced in a study of blood T cell repertoires in COVID-19. Here immunoSEQ multiplex PCR was the method, and the copy in TCRdb shows in-frame clones only, minus some. There are 400,000 or so clones in the sample; about 88% occur only once, and roughly 1.6% lies in the top ten. The material sequenced was peripheral blood. The receptor source for this set is a woman aged 40 to 55 with COVID-19, enrolled during active disease.

The chain is built from TRBV19 and TRBJ1-1; TRBD1 matches at 9 bases. This CDR3 has 15 residues. CDR1 is LNHDA and CDR2 is SQIVND in the germline V gene (reference sequence). The ends lost 3 bases at V and 8 bases at J; junction bases unmatched: 10. CDR3: CASSIAWDRVTEAFF. The CDR3 nucleotides read TGTGCCAGTAGTATCGCTTGGGACAGGGTAACGGAAGCTTTCTTT. Drawing the rest from reference TRBV19 and TRBJ1-1, the complete variable domain is DGGITQSPKYLFRKEGQNVTLSCEQNLNHDAMYWYRQDPGQGLRLIYYSQIVNDFQKGDIAEGYSVSREKKESFPLTVTSAQKNPTAFYLCASSIAWDRVTEAFFGQGTRLTVV.

This chain uses TRBV7-2 with TRBJ2-2, with D perhaps matching TRBD2 (7 bases). The CDR3 is 14 amino acids. V lost 4 bases and J 13 bases, leaving 19 bases between the germline ends. Germline assignment: CDR1 SGHTA and CDR2 FQGNSA. The CDR3 bases are TGTGCCAGCAGCTCGCCGGCCGGGGGGCGGGGGCTGTTTTTT. Translated: CASSSPAGGRGLFF.

The chain couples TRBV7-9 to TRBJ2-1; TRBD1 agrees at 10 bases. The germline V gene has CDR1 SEHNR and CDR2 FQNEAQ (reference sequence). Germline trimming cut 3 bases from V and 6 bases from J; bases unmatched to any gene: 8. The CDR3 is 16 amino acids. The CDR3 DNA reads TGTGCCAGCAGCTTTCCAGGGACAGGGGAGATCAATGAGCAGTTCTTC. It translates to CASSFPGTGEINEQFF.

The chain is built from TRBV28 and TRBJ2-7, with TRBD2 identical over 7 bases. The CDR3 runs to 15 residues. The V gene's germline CDR1 is MDHEN and CDR2 SYDVKM. Losses at the gene ends were 3 bases for V and 6 bases for J; bases not matched to a gene: 11. CDR3 sequence (DNA): TGTGCCAGCAGTTTTTGGGGCGGGGAGGGATCCGAGCAGTACTTC. This encodes CASSFWGGEGSEQYF.

This clone is a singleton in its sample. The rearrangement uses TRBV6-5 and TRBJ1-2, with unresolved D. CDR3 length: 14 residues. V lost 6 bases to trimming and J lost 6 bases, with 17 bases between them. Germline CDR1 MNHEY, CDR2 SVGAGI. The CDR3 loop reads CASRLGGSKDGYTF. In nucleotides, the CDR3 is TGTGCCAGCAGACTGGGTGGGAGCAAGGATGGCTACACCTTC.

The V and J genes are TRBV7-8 and TRBJ1-3, with D hard to call. The V gene's germline CDR1 is SGHVS and CDR2 FQNEAQ. The CDR3 loop spans 16 amino acids. V gave up 4 bases and J gave up 0 bases, with 13 bases separating them. The DNA for the CDR3 is TGTGCCAGCAGCTCAGCAGTTTCAGGCTCTGGAAACACCATATATTTT. Translated, it gives CASSSAVSGSGNTIYF.

The chain combines TRBV11-2 with TRBJ2-5; D gene unclear. This CDR3 has 12 residues. Trimming stripped 5 bases from V and 4 bases from J, with 8 bases between. Germline V gene lookup returns CDR1 SGHAT and CDR2 FQNNGV. The CDR3 sequence: CASSPNRETQYF. CDR3 in DNA: TGTGCCAGCAGCCCAAACAGAGAGACCCAGTACTTC.

The V call is TRBV19, the J call TRBJ1-1, with 7 nucleotides matching TRBD1. Germline CDR1 and CDR2: LNHDA and SQIVND (reference sequence). The CDR3 contains 12 residues. The V gene end was trimmed by 1 base and the J gene end by 7 bases; junction bases not matched to a gene: 0. For the CDR3, the DNA is TGTGCCAGTAGTATAGGACAGGGTGAAGCTTTCTTT. Its translation is CASSIGQGEAFF.